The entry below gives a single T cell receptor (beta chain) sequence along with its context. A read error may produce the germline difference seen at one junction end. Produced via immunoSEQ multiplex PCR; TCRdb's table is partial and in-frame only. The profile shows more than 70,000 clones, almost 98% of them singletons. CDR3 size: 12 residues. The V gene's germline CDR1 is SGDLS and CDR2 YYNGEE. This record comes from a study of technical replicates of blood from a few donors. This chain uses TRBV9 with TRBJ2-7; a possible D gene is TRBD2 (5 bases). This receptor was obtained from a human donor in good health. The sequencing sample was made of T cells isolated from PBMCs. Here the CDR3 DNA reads TGTGCCAGCAGCGTAGAGAAAGGGAGAGAGCACTTC. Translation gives CASSVEKGREHF.